This note documents a single T cell receptor beta chain sequence. Which antigen it targets is not known. The sample holds no much larger clone one base away, and base qualities are not on file. The immunoSEQ assay used for TCR sequencing gave the T-cell fraction in both tumor and uninvolved lung tissue. In the paper's pipeline: For survival analysis, patients were split into high (upper tertile) and low (lower two tertiles) T-cell fraction groups and compared by log-rank test. A signed-rank test was used to test paired tumor versus uninvolved lung differences in T-cell fraction. TCRdb stores this immuneACCESS table with in-frame sequences only. Part of the clones is absent; in the studies checked, under half of the shortfall reflects unresolved V genes, and no reason is known for the rest. Clone size and the V and J calls come from that table; the DNA yielded D and trimming. The sample includes about 21,000 clones, with 80% observed a single time. The top ten clonotypes cover 3% to 3.5% of the sample.

The sample originates from a study of tumor-infiltrating lymphocytes in localized non-small cell lung cancer (dated by TCRdb to about 2021). With respect to the entire study: Patients whose samples were collected after neoadjuvant chemotherapy, as well as both smokers and never-smokers and several histologies, were included in the cohort. The paired tumor versus uninvolved lung comparison of immunoSEQ T-cell fraction included under 60 patients. The overall ICON cohort comprised 150 surgical patients with localized non-small cell lung cancer whose tumors were resected. Each patient contributed resected tumor tissue and uninvolved lung tissue from the same patient, described as non-adjacent to the tumor. The same patients underwent several integrated assays, with TCR sequencing performed together with flow cytometry, multiplex immunofluorescence, RNA-seq, exome sequencing and proteomics.

The first patient joined ICON in early 2016, and enrollment wrapped up when the last patient was enrolled in September 2018. From a subcohort of about 80 patients, fresh tumor and matched uninvolved tissue were collected for in-depth immune analyses, including TCR sequencing. DNA isolated from bulk tissue, without cell sorting, was used for TCR sequencing. The germline V and J ends show losses of 6 bases and 5 bases respectively, and no gene match explains 8 bases of the junction. CDR1 and CDR2, per the germline V gene, are SNHLY and FYNNEI. From the cysteine up to the phenylalanine, the CDR3 has a length of 15 residues. The read is trimmed to its CDR3 DNA, 45 bases read in frame from base 1. The investigation overall reported the following: Because assay coverage varied across patients depending on available tissue quantity, TCR sequencing was performed for only a subset of the cohort. Because different assays used different pieces of the same tissue, technical variation could not be distinguished from intratumor heterogeneity. No association of tumor T-cell fraction from TCR sequencing with recurrence-free survival was found (p = 0.61). The TCR-derived T-cell fraction showed no difference between the flow cytometry-defined immunotypes IM1 (good prognosis) and IM2 (poor prognosis). Consistent with immunofluorescence CD3 counts, TCRbeta sequencing supported greater T cell infiltration in tumors than in uninvolved lung tissue.

The TCR sequence derives from a human donor with non-small cell lung cancer. This receptor chain uses TRBV2 and TRBJ2-3; 10 of the junction bases match TRBD2. The sequencing input was lung tumor tissue. The DNA reads as follows: TGTGCCAGCAGCGTAGCGGGAGGAAGGGGAGATACGCAGTATTTT. Translated, it reads CASSVAGGRGDTQYF.